This T cell receptor (beta chain) derives from a study of cytomegalovirus exposure and HLA in healthy donors. Researchers ran the PCR with 60 Vbeta and 13 Jbeta primers. Data came from immunoSEQ multiplex PCR; TCRdb stores just in-frame clones and leaves some out. The sample shows about 230,000 clones, approximately 81% of them seen only once. Sequencing input: PBMCs. The TCR was taken from a human donor in good health.

DNA for the CDR3: TGTGCCAGCAGCTTATTCGACACGAACACTGAAGCTTTCTTT. Its translation is CASSLFDTNTEAFF. V gene TRBV7-8 combines with J gene TRBJ1-1; no definite D call. Germline V gene data show CDR1 as SGHVS and CDR2 as FQNEAQ. V was shortened by 2 bases and J by 1 base, with 8 bases between the two germline ends. This CDR3 contains 14 residues. Drawing the rest from reference TRBV7-8 and TRBJ1-1, the complete variable domain is GAGVSQSPRYKVAKRGQDVALRCDPISGHVSLFWYQQALGQGPEFLTYFQNEAQLDKSGLPSDRFFAERPEGSVSTLKIQRTQQEDSAVYLCASSLFDTNTEAFFGQGTRLTVV.